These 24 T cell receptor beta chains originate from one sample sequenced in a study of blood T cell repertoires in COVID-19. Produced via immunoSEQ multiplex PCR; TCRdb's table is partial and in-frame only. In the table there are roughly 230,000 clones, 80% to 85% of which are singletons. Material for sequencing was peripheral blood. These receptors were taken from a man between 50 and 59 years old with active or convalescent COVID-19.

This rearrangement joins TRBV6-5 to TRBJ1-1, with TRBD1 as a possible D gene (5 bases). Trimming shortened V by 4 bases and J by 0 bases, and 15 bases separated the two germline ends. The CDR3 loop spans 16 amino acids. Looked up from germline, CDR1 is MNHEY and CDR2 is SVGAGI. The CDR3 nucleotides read TGTGCCAGCAGTTCCAACTACGGGACTGTGAACACTGAAGCTTTCTTT. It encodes CASSSNYGTVNTEAFF.

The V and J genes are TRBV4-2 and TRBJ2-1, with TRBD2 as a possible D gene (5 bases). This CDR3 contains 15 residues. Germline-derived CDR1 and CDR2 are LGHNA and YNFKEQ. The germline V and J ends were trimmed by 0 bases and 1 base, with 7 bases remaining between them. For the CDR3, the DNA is TGTGCCAGCAGCCAAGATCGGGGATCCTACAATGAGCAGTTCTTC. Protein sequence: CASSQDRGSYNEQFF.

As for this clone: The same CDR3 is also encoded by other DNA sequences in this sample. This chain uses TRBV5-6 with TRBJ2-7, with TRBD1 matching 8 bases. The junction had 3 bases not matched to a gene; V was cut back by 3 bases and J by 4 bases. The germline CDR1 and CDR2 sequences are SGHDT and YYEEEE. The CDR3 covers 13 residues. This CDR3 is CASSSDRGYEQYF. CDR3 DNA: TGTGCCAGCAGCTCAGACAGGGGATACGAGCAGTACTTC.

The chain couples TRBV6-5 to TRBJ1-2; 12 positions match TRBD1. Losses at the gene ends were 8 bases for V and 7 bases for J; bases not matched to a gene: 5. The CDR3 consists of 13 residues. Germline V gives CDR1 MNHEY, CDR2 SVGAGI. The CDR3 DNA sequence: TGTGCCAGCGGAGGGACAGGGGGCTTTGGCTACACCTTC. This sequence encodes CASGGTGGFGYTF.

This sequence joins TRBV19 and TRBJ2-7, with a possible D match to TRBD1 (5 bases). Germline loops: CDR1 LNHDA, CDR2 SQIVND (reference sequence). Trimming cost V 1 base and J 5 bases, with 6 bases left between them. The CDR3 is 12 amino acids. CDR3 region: CASSIAGNEQYF. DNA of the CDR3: TGTGCCAGTAGTATAGCAGGGAACGAGCAGTACTTC.

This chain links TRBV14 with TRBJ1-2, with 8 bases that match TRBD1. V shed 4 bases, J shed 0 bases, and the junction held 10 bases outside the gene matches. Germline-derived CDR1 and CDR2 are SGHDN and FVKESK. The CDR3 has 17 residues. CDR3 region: CASSPGQVLASNYGYTF. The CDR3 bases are TGTGCCAGCAGCCCGGGACAGGTCCTCGCTTCTAACTATGGCTACACCTTC.

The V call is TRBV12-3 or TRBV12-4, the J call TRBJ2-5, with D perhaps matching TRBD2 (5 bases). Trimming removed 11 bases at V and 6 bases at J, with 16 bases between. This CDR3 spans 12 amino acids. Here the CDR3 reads CAGLVPGKTQYF. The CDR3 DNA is TGTGCCGGCCTAGTACCGGGGAAGACCCAGTACTTC.

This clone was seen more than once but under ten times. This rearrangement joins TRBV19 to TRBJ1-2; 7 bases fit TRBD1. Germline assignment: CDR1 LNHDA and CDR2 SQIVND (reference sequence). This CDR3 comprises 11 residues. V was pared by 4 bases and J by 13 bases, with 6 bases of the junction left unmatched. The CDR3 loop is CASSTTGLFTF. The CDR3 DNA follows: TGTGCCAGTAGTACGACAGGGCTTTTCACCTTC.

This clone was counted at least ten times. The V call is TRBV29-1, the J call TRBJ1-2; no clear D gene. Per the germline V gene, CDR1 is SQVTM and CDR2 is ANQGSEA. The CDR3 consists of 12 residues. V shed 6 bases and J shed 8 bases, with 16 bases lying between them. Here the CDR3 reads CSVRQSTWGYTF. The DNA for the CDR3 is TGCAGCGTGAGGCAGTCGACTTGGGGCTACACCTTC.

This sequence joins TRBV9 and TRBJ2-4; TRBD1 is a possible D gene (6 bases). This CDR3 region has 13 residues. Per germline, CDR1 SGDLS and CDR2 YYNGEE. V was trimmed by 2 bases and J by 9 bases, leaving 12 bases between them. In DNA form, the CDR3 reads TGTGCCAGCAGCGTCAGACAGGATTCCATTCAGTACTTC. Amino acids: CASSVRQDSIQYF.

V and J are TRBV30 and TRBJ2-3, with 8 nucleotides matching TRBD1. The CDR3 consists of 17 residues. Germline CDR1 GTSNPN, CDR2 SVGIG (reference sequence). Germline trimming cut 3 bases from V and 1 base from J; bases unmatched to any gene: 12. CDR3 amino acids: CAWRDLGGRGRTDTQYF. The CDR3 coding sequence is TGTGCCTGGAGGGACCTCGGGGGCAGGGGGCGCACAGATACGCAGTATTTT.

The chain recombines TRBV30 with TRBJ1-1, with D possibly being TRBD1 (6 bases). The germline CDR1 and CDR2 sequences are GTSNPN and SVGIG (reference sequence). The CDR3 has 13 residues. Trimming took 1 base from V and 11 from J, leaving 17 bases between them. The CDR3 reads CAWSAHRDNFAFF. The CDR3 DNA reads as TGTGCCTGGAGTGCCCACCGGGACAATTTCGCTTTCTTT.

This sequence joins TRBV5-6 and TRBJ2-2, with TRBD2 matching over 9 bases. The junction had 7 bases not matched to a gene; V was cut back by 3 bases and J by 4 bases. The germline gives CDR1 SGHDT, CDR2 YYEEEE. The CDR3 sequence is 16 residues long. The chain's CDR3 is CASSSSGEIFTGELFF. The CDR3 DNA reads TGTGCCAGCAGCTCTAGCGGGGAAATTTTCACCGGGGAGCTGTTTTTT.

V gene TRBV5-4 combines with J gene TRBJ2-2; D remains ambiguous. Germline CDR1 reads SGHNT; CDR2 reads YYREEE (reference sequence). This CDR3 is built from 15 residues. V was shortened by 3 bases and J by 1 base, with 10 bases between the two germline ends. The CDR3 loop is CASSSTRVNTGELFF. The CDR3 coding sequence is TGTGCCAGCAGCTCTACGCGAGTGAACACCGGGGAGCTGTTTTTT.

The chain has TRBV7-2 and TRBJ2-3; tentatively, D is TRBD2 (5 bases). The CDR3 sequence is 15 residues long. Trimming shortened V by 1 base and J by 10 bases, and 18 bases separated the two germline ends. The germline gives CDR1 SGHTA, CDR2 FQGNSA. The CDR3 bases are TGTGCCAGCAGCTTAGGCGGGTCAGCTACCTATCCGCAGTATTTT. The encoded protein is CASSLGGSATYPQYF.

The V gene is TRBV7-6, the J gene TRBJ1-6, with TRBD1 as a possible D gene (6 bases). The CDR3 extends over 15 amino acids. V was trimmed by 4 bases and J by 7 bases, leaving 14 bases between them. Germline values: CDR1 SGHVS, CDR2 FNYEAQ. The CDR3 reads CASSSQQGNNSPLHF. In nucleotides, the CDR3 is TGTGCCAGCAGCTCTCAACAGGGTAACAATTCACCCCTCCACTTT.

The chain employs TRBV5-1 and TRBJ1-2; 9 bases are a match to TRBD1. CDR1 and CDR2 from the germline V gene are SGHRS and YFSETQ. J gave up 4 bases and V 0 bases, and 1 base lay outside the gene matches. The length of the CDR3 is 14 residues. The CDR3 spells CASSLVTGGYGYTF. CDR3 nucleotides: TGCGCCAGCAGCTTGGTGACAGGGGGCTATGGCTACACCTTC.

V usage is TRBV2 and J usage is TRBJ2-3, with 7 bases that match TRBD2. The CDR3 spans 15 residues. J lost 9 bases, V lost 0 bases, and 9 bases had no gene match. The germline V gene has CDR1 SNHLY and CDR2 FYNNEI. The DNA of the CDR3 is TGTGCCAGCAGTGAAGCGCTTCTCCTAGCGGTGACGCAGTATTTT. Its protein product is CASSEALLLAVTQYF.

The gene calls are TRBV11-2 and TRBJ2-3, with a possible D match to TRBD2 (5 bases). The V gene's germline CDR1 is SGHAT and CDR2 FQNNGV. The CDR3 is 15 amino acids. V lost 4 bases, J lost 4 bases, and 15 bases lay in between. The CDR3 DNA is TGTGCCAGCAGCTCAGTGAGAGGGTACTCAGATACGCAGTATTTT. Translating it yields CASSSVRGYSDTQYF.

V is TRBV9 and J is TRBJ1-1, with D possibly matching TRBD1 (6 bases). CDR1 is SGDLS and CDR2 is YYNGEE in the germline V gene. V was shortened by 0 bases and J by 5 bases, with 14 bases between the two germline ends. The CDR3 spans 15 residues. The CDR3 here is CASSVAPGVETEAFF. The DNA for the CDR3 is TGTGCCAGCAGCGTAGCACCAGGGGTAGAGACTGAAGCTTTCTTT.

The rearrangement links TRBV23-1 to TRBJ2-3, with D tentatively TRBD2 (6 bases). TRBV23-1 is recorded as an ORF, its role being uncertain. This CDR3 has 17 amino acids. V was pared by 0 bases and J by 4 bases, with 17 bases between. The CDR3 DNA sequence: TGCGCCAGCAGTCAATCGGGGGGACCACACTCACCAGATACGCAGTATTTT. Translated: CASSQSGGPHSPDTQYF.

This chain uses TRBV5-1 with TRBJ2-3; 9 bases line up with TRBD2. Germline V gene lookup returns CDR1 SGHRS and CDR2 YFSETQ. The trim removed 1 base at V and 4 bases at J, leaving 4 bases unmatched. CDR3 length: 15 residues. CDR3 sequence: CASSLYSGGADTQYF. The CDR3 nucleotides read TGCGCCAGCAGCTTGTATAGCGGGGGAGCAGATACGCAGTATTTT. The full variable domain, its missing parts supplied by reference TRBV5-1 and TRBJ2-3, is KAGVTQTPRYLIKTRGQQVTLSCSPISGHRSVSWYQQTPGQGLQFLFEYFSETQRNKGNFPGRFSGRQFSNSRSEMNVSTLELGDSALYLCASSLYSGGADTQYFGPGTRLTVL.

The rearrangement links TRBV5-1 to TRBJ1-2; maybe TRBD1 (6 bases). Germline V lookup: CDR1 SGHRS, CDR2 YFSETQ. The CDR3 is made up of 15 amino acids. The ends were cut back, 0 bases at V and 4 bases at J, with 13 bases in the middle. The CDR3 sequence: CASSLGGGLAYGYTF. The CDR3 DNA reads TGCGCCAGCAGCTTGGGAGGGGGACTAGCCTATGGCTACACCTTC.

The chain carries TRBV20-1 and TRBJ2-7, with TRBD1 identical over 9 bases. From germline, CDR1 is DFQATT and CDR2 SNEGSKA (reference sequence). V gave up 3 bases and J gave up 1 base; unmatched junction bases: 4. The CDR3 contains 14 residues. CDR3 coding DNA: TGCAGTGCTAGTAAGGGACAGGGTTCCTACGAGCAGTACTTC. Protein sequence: CSASKGQGSYEQYF.